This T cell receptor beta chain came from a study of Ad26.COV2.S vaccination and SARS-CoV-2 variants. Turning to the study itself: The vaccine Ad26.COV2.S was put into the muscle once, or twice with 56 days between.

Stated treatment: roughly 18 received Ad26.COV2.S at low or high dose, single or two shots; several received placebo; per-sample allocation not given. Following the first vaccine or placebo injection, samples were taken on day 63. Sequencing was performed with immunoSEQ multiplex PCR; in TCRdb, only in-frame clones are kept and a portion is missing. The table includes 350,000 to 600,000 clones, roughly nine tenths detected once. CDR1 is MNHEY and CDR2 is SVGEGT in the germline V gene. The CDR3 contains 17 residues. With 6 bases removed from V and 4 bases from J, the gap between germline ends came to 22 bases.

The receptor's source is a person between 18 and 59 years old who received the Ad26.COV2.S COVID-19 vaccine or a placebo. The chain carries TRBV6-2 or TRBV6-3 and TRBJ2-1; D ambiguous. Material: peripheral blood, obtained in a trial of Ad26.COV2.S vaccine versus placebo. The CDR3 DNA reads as TGTGCCAGCAGCCCTGGCCCCGTTTTCGTAGGATACAATGAGCAGTTCTTC. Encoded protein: CASSPGPVFVGYNEQFF.